This passage covers 13 T cell receptor beta chains from one sample sequenced in a study of beta chain features in type 1 diabetes (dated by TCRdb to 2017 to 2018). Summary of the overall study and its limitations: Type 1 diabetes patients showed a moderate but significant shortening of TCRB CDR3 length in all four CD4+ subsets.

The antigens of these receptors remain unknown. Library construction relied on the immunoSEQ multiplex PCR assay. The entire isolated RNA was reverse transcribed using the High Capacity cDNA Reverse Transcription Kit, and thus expressed TCRB transcripts were sequenced. TCRdb carries this immuneACCESS record with in-frame sequences only. Its versions omit some clonotypes, under half of them owing to an unresolved V gene in the studies checked, with the rest unexplained. This sample is represented by under 850,000 clones; roughly 13% of them were singletons. Approximately 0.021% of the sample rests with the top ten. Sequenced material: naive CD4+ T cells from blood. The sample's cell subset or site, from its label and the paper: true naive CD4+ T cells. The source is a man younger than 30 with type 1 diabetes.

As for this clone: This sample also contains other DNA sequences that code for the same CDR3. The V gene is TRBV7-2, the J gene TRBJ2-5; D gene unclear. Per the germline V gene, CDR1 is SGHTA and CDR2 is FQGNSA. Trimming removed 5 bases from V and 5 bases from J, with 9 bases in between. The CDR3 has 12 amino acids. CDR3 amino acids: CASSAGVETQYF. CDR3 DNA: TGTGCCAGCAGCGCTGGGGTCGAGACCCAGTACTTC.

The gene calls are TRBV15 and TRBJ2-3; no definite D call. The germline V gene has CDR1 LNHNV and CDR2 YYDKDF (reference sequence). The V gene lost 0 bases and the J gene lost 4 bases, with 8 bases spanning the gap. The CDR3 runs to 14 residues. The CDR3 loop is CATSRDKPPDTQYF. The CDR3 nucleotides are TGTGCCACCAGCAGAGATAAGCCCCCAGATACGCAGTATTTT.

This clone was observed a few times. The chain has TRBV30 and TRBJ2-7, with TRBD1 as a possible D gene (5 bases). Germline CDR1 reads GTSNPN; CDR2 reads SVGIG (reference sequence). The germline V and J ends were trimmed by 0 bases and 0 bases, with 9 bases remaining between them. This CDR3 has 14 amino acids. The CDR3 nucleotides read TGTGCCTGGAGTGTAGACAGTGTCTCCTACGAGCAGTACTTC. Translation: CAWSVDSVSYEQYF.

The sample holds a few counts of this clone. J is TRBJ1-5 and V is TRBV29-1; no definite D call. Deletions cut 7 bases from V and 7 bases from J, with 17 bases between. This CDR3 has 13 residues. Germline CDR1 is SQVTM and CDR2 is ANQGSEA. The CDR3 nucleotides read TGCAGCGCCAAACGGGCCCCAGACCAGCCCCAGCATTTT. Its protein is CSAKRAPDQPQHF.

The chain recombines TRBV10-3 with TRBJ1-2; tentative D call: TRBD1 (5 bases). The ends were cut back, 4 bases at V and 8 bases at J, with 14 bases in the middle. Germline-derived CDR1 and CDR2 are ENHRY and SYGVKD. This CDR3 contains 13 residues. Here the CDR3 reads CAISASGTEGYTF. The DNA for the CDR3 is TGTGCCATCAGTGCCTCGGGGACGGAAGGCTACACCTTC.

This rearrangement joins TRBV9 to TRBJ1-6, with D maybe TRBD1 (6 bases). The CDR3 has 14 residues. Germline V CDR1 and CDR2: SGDLS, YYNGEE. With 4 bases removed from V and 7 bases from J, the gap between germline ends came to 12 bases. Here the CDR3 reads CASSPYGTNSPLHF. The CDR3 DNA is TGTGCCAGCAGCCCCTATGGGACAAATTCACCCCTCCACTTT.

The sample holds a few counts of this clone. The rearrangement joins TRBV5-6 to TRBJ1-2; D is perhaps TRBD1 (5 bases). Trimming took 4 bases from V and 8 from J, leaving 9 bases between them. The CDR3 spans 11 residues. The germline CDR1 and CDR2 sequences are SGHDT and YYEEEE. CDR3 DNA sequence: TGTGCCAGCAGCGTCTGGGACGGCTACACCTTC. It encodes CASSVWDGYTF.

This clone was counted between two and nine times. CDR3 in DNA: TGTGCCAGCTCGGGAACCGGGACGGAATTATACGAGCAGTACTTC. This sequence encodes CASSGTGTELYEQYF. The chain is built from TRBV18 and TRBJ2-7; the D call may be TRBD1 or TRBD2 (5 bases each). The V and J ends lost 6 bases and 4 bases respectively, with 19 bases between them. There are 15 residues in the CDR3. Germline V gene data show CDR1 as KGHSH and CDR2 as LQKENI.

This sequence joins TRBV5-1 and TRBJ1-2; no firm D call. The CDR3 covers 13 residues. The germline V and J ends were trimmed by 2 bases and 4 bases, with 9 bases remaining between them. CDR1 and CDR2 from the germline V gene are SGHRS and YFSETQ. CDR3 sequence (DNA): TGCGCCAGCAGCTTTGCCGCAGCCTATGGCTACACCTTC. Translated, it gives CASSFAAAYGYTF.

CDR3 sequence reads: CAISVSSPETQYF. CDR3 nucleotides: TGTGCCATCAGTGTGTCTAGTCCGGAGACCCAGTACTTC. The V call is TRBV10-3, the J call TRBJ2-5; D gene ambiguous. The germline V gene has CDR1 ENHRY and CDR2 SYGVKD. With 4 bases removed from V and 5 bases from J, the gap between germline ends came to 11 bases. This CDR3 has 13 amino acids.

The rearrangement joins TRBV25-1 to TRBJ2-2, with D tentatively TRBD1 (5 bases). Looked up from germline, CDR1 is MGHDK and CDR2 is SYGVNS. Trimming removed 2 bases at V and 5 bases at J, with 12 bases between. The CDR3 length is 15 residues. The CDR3 is CASSEVADTTGELFF. The CDR3 nucleotides are TGTGCCAGCAGTGAAGTGGCGGACACTACCGGGGAGCTGTTTTTT.

The V gene is TRBV29-1, the J gene TRBJ1-1, with TRBD1 matching 7 bases. CDR1 is SQVTM and CDR2 is ANQGSEA in the germline V gene. There are 13 residues in the CDR3. The V gene end was trimmed by 0 bases and the J gene end by 4 bases; junction bases not matched to a gene: 2. The CDR3 protein is CSVEDQGGTEAFF. CDR3 in DNA: TGCAGCGTTGAAGATCAGGGGGGCACTGAAGCTTTCTTT.

The chain is built from TRBV30 and TRBJ2-1; D is ambiguous. The germline CDR1 and CDR2 sequences are GTSNPN and SVGIG (reference sequence). This CDR3 is built from 15 residues. V was trimmed by 0 bases and J by 5 bases, leaving 14 bases between them. CDR3 sequence: CAWSVGYSQNNEQFF. The CDR3 DNA follows: TGTGCCTGGAGTGTAGGATACAGTCAAAACAATGAGCAGTTCTTC.